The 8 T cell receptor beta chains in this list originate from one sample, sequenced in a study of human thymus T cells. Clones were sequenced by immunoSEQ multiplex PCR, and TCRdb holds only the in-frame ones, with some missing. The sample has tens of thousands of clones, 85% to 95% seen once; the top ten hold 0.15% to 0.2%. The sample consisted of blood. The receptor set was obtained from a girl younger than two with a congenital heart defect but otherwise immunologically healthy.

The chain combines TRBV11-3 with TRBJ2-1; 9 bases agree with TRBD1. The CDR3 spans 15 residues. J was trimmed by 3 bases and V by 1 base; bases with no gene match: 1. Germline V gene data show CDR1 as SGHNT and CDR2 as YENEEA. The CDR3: CASSLGTGVYNEQFF. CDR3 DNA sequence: TGTGCCAGCAGCTTAGGGACAGGGGTCTACAATGAGCAGTTCTTC.

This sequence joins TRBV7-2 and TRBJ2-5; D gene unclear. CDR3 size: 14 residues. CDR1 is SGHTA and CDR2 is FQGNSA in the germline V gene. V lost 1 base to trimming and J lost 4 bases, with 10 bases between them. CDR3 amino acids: CASSLERIRETQYF. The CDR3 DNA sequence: TGTGCCAGCAGCTTAGAAAGGATACGAGAGACCCAGTACTTC.

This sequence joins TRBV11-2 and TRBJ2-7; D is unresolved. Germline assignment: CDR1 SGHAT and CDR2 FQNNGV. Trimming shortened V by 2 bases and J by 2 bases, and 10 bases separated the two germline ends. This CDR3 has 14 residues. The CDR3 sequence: CASSLPRSPYEQYF. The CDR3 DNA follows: TGTGCCAGCAGCTTACCTCGCAGCCCCTACGAGCAGTACTTC.

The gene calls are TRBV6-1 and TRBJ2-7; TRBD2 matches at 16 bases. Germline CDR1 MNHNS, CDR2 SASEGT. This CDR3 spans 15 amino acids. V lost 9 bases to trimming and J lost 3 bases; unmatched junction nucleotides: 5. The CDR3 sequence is CASGGLAGGNYEQYF. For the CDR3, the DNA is TGTGCCAGTGGGGGACTAGCGGGAGGGAACTACGAGCAGTACTTC.

The CDR3: CASSRLRLAGAVRTDTQYF. The CDR3, as DNA: TGTGCCAGCAGCCGCCTTCGACTAGCGGGAGCGGTCCGCACAGATACGCAGTATTTT. This rearrangement joins TRBV28 to TRBJ2-3; 12 bases agree with TRBD2. Germline-derived CDR1 and CDR2 are MDHEN and SYDVKM. The CDR3 spans 19 residues. After removal of 6 bases from V and 1 base from J, the junction contained 14 bases not matched to a gene.

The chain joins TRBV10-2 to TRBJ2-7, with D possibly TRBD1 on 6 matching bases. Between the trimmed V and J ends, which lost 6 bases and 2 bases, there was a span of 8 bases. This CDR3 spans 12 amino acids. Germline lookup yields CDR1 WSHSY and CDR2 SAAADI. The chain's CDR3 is CASRDSAYEQYF. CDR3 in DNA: TGCGCCAGCAGGGACAGCGCCTACGAGCAGTACTTC.

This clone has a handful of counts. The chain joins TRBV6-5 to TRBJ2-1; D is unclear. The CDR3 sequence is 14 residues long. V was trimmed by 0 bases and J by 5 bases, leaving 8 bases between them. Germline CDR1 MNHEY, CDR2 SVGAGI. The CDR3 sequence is CASSYSSGNNEQFF. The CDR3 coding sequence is TGTGCCAGCAGTTACTCGAGTGGAAACAATGAGCAGTTCTTC.

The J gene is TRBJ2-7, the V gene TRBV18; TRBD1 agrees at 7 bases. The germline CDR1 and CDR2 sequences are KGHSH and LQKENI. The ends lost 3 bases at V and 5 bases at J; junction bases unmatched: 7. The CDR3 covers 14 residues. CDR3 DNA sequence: TGTGCCAGCTCACCGATCGGGACAGATAACGAGCAGTACTTC. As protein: CASSPIGTDNEQYF.